This T cell receptor (beta chain) was retrieved from a study of glioma-infiltrating T cells after dendritic cell vaccination. Study summary: Dendritic cell vaccination trial patients had either newly diagnosed or recurrent glioblastoma.

This CDR3 is 17 amino acids long. V shed 6 bases, J shed 6 bases, and the junction held 11 bases outside the gene matches. Germline V lookup: CDR1 MDHEN, CDR2 SYDVKM. Primers: 60 V beta forward and 13 J beta reverse. The data were produced by immunoSEQ multiplex PCR, yet TCRdb's version contains in-frame clones alone and is incomplete. The sample yields 80,000 to 100,000 clones, around 80% seen once. The TCR was taken from a human donor with glioblastoma. The J gene is TRBJ2-7, the V gene TRBV28, with 16 nucleotides matching TRBD2. The sequencing here drew on blood, taken before dendritic cell vaccination. CDR3 in amino acids: CASRGTSGRALSLEQYF. For the CDR3, the DNA is TGTGCCAGCAGAGGGACTAGCGGGAGGGCCCTCAGTCTCGAGCAGTACTTC.